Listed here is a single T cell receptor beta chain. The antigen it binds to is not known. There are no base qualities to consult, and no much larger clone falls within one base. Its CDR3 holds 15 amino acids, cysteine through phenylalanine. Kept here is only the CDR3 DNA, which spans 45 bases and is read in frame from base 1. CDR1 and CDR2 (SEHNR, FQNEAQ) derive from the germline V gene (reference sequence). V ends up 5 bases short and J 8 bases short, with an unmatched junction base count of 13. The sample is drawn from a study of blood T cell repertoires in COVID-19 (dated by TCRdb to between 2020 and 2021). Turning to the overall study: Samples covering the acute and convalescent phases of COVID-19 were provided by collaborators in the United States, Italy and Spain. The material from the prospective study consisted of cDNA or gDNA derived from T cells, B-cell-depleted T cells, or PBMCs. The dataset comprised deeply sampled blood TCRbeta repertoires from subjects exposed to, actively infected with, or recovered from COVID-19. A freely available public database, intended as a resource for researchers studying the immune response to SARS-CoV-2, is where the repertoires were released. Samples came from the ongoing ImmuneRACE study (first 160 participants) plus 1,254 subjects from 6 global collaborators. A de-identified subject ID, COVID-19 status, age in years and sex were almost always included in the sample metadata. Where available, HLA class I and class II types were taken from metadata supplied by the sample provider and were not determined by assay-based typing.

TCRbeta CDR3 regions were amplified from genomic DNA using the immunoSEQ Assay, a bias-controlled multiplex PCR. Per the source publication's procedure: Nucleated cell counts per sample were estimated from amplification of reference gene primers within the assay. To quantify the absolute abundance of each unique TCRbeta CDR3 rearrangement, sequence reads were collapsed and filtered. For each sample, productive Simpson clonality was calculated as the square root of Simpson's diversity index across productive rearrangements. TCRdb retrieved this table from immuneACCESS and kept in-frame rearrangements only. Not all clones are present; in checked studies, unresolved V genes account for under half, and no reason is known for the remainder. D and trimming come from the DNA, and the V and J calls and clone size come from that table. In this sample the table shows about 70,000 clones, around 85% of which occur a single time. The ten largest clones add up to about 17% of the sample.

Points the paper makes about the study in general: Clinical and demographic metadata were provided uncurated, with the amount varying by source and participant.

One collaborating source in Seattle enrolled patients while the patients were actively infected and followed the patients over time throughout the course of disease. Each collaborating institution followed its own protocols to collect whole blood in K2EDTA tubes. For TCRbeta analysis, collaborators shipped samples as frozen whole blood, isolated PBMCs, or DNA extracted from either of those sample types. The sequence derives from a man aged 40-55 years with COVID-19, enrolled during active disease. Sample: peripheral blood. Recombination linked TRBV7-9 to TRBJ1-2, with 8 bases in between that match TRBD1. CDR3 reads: CASSKRATGVEGYTF. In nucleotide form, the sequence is TGTGCCAGCAGCAAACGCGCGACAGGGGTGGAAGGCTACACCTTC.